These T cell receptor beta chains were read from a single sample in a study of radiation and T cells in renal cell carcinoma. Profiling relied on immunoSEQ multiplex PCR, and the TCRdb table lists in-frame clones only, not all of them. The sample shows about 15,000 clones, around 60% of them seen only once. This material consisted of tumor tissue, taken from a patient whose treatment was nephrectomy without radiotherapy. These receptors were collected from a man aged 50 or older with renal cell carcinoma. Both conserved end residues are part of each CDR3. The D gene is left open where the match is weak. Clone size is given for some rows only: seen once, a few or many times, or a class if the clone is expanded.

d_call: TRBD1
j_call: TRBJ1-5
clone_size: few
cdr3_length: 15
v_call: TRBV30
cdr3_nt: TGTGCCTGGAGTGGACAGGGAATGGGCAATCAGCCCCAGCATTTT
cdr3_aa: CAWSGQGMGNQPQHF

d_call: NA
j_call: TRBJ2-7
clone_size: NA
cdr3_length: 13
v_call: TRBV5-5
cdr3_nt: TGTGCCAGCAGCCAGGGACTTTCGTACGAGCAGTACTTC
cdr3_aa: CASSQGLSYEQYF

d_call: NA
j_call: TRBJ2-7
clone_size: NA
cdr3_length: 16
v_call: TRBV2
cdr3_nt: TGTGCCAGCAGTGAGTATAGGACCCTACCCGACTACGAGCAGTACTTC
cdr3_aa: CASSEYRTLPDYEQYF

d_call: TRBD2
j_call: TRBJ2-3
clone_size: NA
cdr3_length: 16
v_call: TRBV7-2
cdr3_nt: TGTGCCAGCAGCTTATTTTCGGGGGGGCTCACAGATACGCAGTATTTT
cdr3_aa: CASSLFSGGLTDTQYF

d_call: TRBD2
j_call: TRBJ2-1
clone_size: NA
cdr3_length: 16
v_call: TRBV5-6
cdr3_nt: TGTGCCAGCAGCTTGGATCCTAGCGGGGGTTATAATGAGCAGTTCTTC
cdr3_aa: CASSLDPSGGYNEQFF

d_call: NA
j_call: TRBJ2-7
clone_size: NA
cdr3_length: 15
v_call: TRBV6-1
cdr3_nt: TGTGCCAGCAGCTTGGACAGCCCCCTTTACTACGAGCAGTACTTC
cdr3_aa: CASSLDSPLYYEQYF

d_call: TRBD1
j_call: TRBJ1-1
clone_size: few
cdr3_length: 13
v_call: TRBV19
cdr3_nt: TGTGCCAGTAGTATTGGGCAGGGGGCGAAAGCTTTCTTT
cdr3_aa: CASSIGQGAKAFF

d_call: NA
j_call: TRBJ2-1
clone_size: NA
cdr3_length: 16
v_call: TRBV5-1
cdr3_nt: TGCGCCAGCAGCGGTAGACAGGTGGGTGCCCACAATGAGCAGTTCTTC
cdr3_aa: CASSGRQVGAHNEQFF

d_call: NA
j_call: TRBJ2-3
clone_size: NA
cdr3_length: 17
v_call: TRBV9
cdr3_nt: TGTGCCAGCAGCGTAGGCTATCAGGACGGTCAAGAAGATACGCAGTATTTT
cdr3_aa: CASSVGYQDGQEDTQYF

d_call: TRBD2
j_call: TRBJ2-7
clone_size: once
cdr3_length: 15
v_call: TRBV7-9
cdr3_nt: TGTGCCAGCAGCCGCTGGGTCGGGGGGGCCTACGAGCAGTACTTC
cdr3_aa: CASSRWVGGAYEQYF

d_call: TRBD1
j_call: TRBJ2-7
clone_size: NA
cdr3_length: 14
v_call: TRBV30
cdr3_nt: TGTGCCTGGAGTCCCGGGACAGGGGCCTACGAGCAGTACTTC
cdr3_aa: CAWSPGTGAYEQYF

d_call: NA
j_call: TRBJ1-2
clone_size: NA
cdr3_length: 13
v_call: TRBV6-5
cdr3_nt: TGTGCCAGCAGTTACGGCGAGGGCGCTGGCTACACCTTC
cdr3_aa: CASSYGEGAGYTF

d_call: NA
j_call: TRBJ1-1
clone_size: NA
cdr3_length: 14
v_call: TRBV19
cdr3_nt: TGTGCCAGTAGTATAGGCAGGGTTGGAACTGAAGCTTTCTTT
cdr3_aa: CASSIGRVGTEAFF

d_call: TRBD1
j_call: TRBJ1-1
clone_size: NA
cdr3_length: 15
v_call: TRBV5-4
cdr3_nt: TGTGCCAGCAGCCCGGACAGGGGAACGAACACTGAAGCTTTCTTT
cdr3_aa: CASSPDRGTNTEAFF

d_call: NA
j_call: TRBJ2-7
clone_size: NA
cdr3_length: 16
v_call: TRBV28
cdr3_nt: TGTGCCAGCAGTTTGGCCCGGGGCAGTGGGGCCTACGAGCAGTACTTC
cdr3_aa: CASSLARGSGAYEQYF

d_call: NA
j_call: TRBJ2-7
clone_size: few
cdr3_length: 13
v_call: TRBV10-3
cdr3_nt: TGTGCCACCCTGGTGGATACCTCCTACGAGCAGTACTTC
cdr3_aa: CATLVDTSYEQYF

d_call: NA
j_call: TRBJ2-1
clone_size: NA
cdr3_length: 14
v_call: TRBV5-1
cdr3_nt: TGCGCCAGCAGCTCGGGGGACGACTACAATGAGCAGTTCTTC
cdr3_aa: CASSSGDDYNEQFF

d_call: NA
j_call: TRBJ2-5
clone_size: NA
cdr3_length: 15
v_call: TRBV7-2
cdr3_nt: TGTGCCAGCAGCTCCCAGACTATGTACCAAGAGACCCAGTACTTC
cdr3_aa: CASSSQTMYQETQYF

d_call: NA
j_call: TRBJ2-3
clone_size: NA
cdr3_length: 17
v_call: TRBV7-2
cdr3_nt: TGTGCCAGCAGCGCCCAGGGGGGTGGGAGTGGGACAGATACGCAGTATTTT
cdr3_aa: CASSAQGGGSGTDTQYF

d_call: TRBD1
j_call: TRBJ1-1
clone_size: NA
cdr3_length: 13
v_call: TRBV10-3
cdr3_nt: TGTGCCATCAGCGCCGGGACAGGGAATGAAGCTTTCTTT
cdr3_aa: CAISAGTGNEAFF

d_call: TRBD1
j_call: TRBJ2-1
clone_size: NA
cdr3_length: 17
v_call: TRBV4-3
cdr3_nt: TGCGCCAGCAGCCAAGCCCCTCCGACAGGGTCTTTTGATGAGCAGTTCTTC
cdr3_aa: CASSQAPPTGSFDEQFF

d_call: NA
j_call: TRBJ1-1
clone_size: NA
cdr3_length: 14
v_call: TRBV5-1
cdr3_nt: TGCGCCAGCAGCACCCAGGGAAGGAACACTGAAGCTTTCTTT
cdr3_aa: CASSTQGRNTEAFF

d_call: NA
j_call: TRBJ1-5
clone_size: NA
cdr3_length: 14
v_call: TRBV28
cdr3_nt: TGTGCCAGCAGTCTAGGGGCAGAACATCAGCCCCAGCATTTT
cdr3_aa: CASSLGAEHQPQHF

d_call: NA
j_call: TRBJ1-1
clone_size: NA
cdr3_length: 14
v_call: TRBV9
cdr3_nt: TGTGCCAGCAGCGTTGGGGTCGTGAACACTGAAGCTTTCTTT
cdr3_aa: CASSVGVVNTEAFF

d_call: TRBD1
j_call: TRBJ1-2
clone_size: NA
cdr3_length: 15
v_call: TRBV5-1
cdr3_nt: TGCGCCAGCAGCTTGGCCCCGACAGGGTTAGATGGCTACACCTTC
cdr3_aa: CASSLAPTGLDGYTF

d_call: NA
j_call: TRBJ1-4
clone_size: NA
cdr3_length: 13
v_call: TRBV27
cdr3_nt: TGTGCCAGCAGTCTTAGGGGTCGCGAAAAACTGTTTTTT
cdr3_aa: CASSLRGREKLFF

d_call: NA
j_call: TRBJ1-3
clone_size: NA
cdr3_length: 16
v_call: TRBV19
cdr3_nt: TGTGCCAGTAGTGCCCGAACGGGGGCACGCCAAAACACCATATATTTT
cdr3_aa: CASSARTGARQNTIYF

d_call: NA
j_call: TRBJ2-6
clone_size: once
cdr3_length: 15
v_call: TRBV27
cdr3_nt: TGTGCCAGCAGTACGGGGACCGCTGGGGCCAACGTCCTGACTTTC
cdr3_aa: CASSTGTAGANVLTF

d_call: TRBD1
j_call: TRBJ2-4
clone_size: once
cdr3_length: 15
v_call: TRBV7-2
cdr3_nt: TGTGCCAGCAGCTTAGTGGGACAGGGAAAAAACATTCAGTACTTC
cdr3_aa: CASSLVGQGKNIQYF

d_call: TRBD1
j_call: TRBJ1-2
clone_size: few
cdr3_length: 16
v_call: TRBV5-4
cdr3_nt: TGTGCCAGCAGCTTCGGGACAGGGGGTTGGAACTATGGCTACACCTTC
cdr3_aa: CASSFGTGGWNYGYTF

d_call: NA
j_call: TRBJ2-2
clone_size: few
cdr3_length: 15
v_call: TRBV9
cdr3_nt: TGTGCCAGCAGCGTAGCCACTGGGAACACCGGGGAGCTGTTTTTT
cdr3_aa: CASSVATGNTGELFF

d_call: NA
j_call: TRBJ1-4
clone_size: NA
cdr3_length: 14
v_call: TRBV6-5
cdr3_nt: TGTGCCAGCAGTTACTCGCAGTCTAATGAAAAACTGTTTTTT
cdr3_aa: CASSYSQSNEKLFF

d_call: TRBD1
j_call: TRBJ1-6
clone_size: NA
cdr3_length: 15
v_call: TRBV7-3
cdr3_nt: TGTGCCAGCAGCTTAGACAGGGTGGGGAATTCACCCCTCCACTTT
cdr3_aa: CASSLDRVGNSPLHF

d_call: NA
j_call: TRBJ2-1
clone_size: few
cdr3_length: 14
v_call: TRBV4-2
cdr3_nt: TGTGCCAGCAGCCAGGCCCCTTCCGACAATGAGCAGTTCTTC
cdr3_aa: CASSQAPSDNEQFF

d_call: TRBD2
j_call: TRBJ2-1
clone_size: NA
cdr3_length: 17
v_call: TRBV5-5
cdr3_nt: TGTGCCAGCAGGGCGGGGGTACATCAGGCAGGTTACAATGAGCAGTTCTTC
cdr3_aa: CASRAGVHQAGYNEQFF

d_call: NA
j_call: TRBJ2-5
clone_size: once
cdr3_length: 16
v_call: TRBV9
cdr3_nt: TGTGCCAGCAGCGTAACTAATGGACGGCCCCAAGAGACCCAGTACTTC
cdr3_aa: CASSVTNGRPQETQYF